The subject of this entry is one T cell receptor beta chain. What it binds is unknown. The CDR3 totals 13 residues. Germline V CDR1 and CDR2: MDHEN, SYDVKM. Trimming took off 6 bases at V and 10 bases at J, with 18 bases between the two ends. These data come from a study of cytomegalovirus exposure and HLA in healthy donors. 13 Jbeta primers and 60 Vbeta primers were used for the PCR. Only in-frame clones appear in the TCRdb table, and some are missing; sequencing was by immunoSEQ multiplex PCR. Of fewer than 250,000 clones in the sample, roughly 81% are singletons; the top ten hold roughly 2.8%. Study-wide findings and caveats: Most sequenced TCRs were rare (though some public TCRs occurred in many donors).

The specimen was PBMCs. The TCR comes from a woman younger than 45 in good health and CMV-seropositive. This chain links TRBV28 with TRBJ1-1; D unresolved. The CDR3 reads CASRSSGLRGAFF. The CDR3 DNA is TGTGCCAGCAGATCAAGCGGGCTTCGAGGAGCTTTCTTT.